Shown below are 14 T cell receptor beta chains from a single sample sequenced in a study of T cell responses to AZD1222 COVID-19 vaccine. The repertoire was sequenced with immunoSEQ multiplex PCR; TCRdb's copy has only in-frame clones and lacks some. The table records over 95,000 clones, 85% to 95% of them present only once. The material sequenced was peripheral blood, taken on day 0 of AZD1222 vaccination. The receptors shown here come from an adult in good health.

V is TRBV4-3 and J is TRBJ2-3, with D possibly TRBD2 on 5 matching bases. The CDR3 covers 16 residues. Germline V gene lookup returns CDR1 LGHNA and CDR2 YSLEER. The V end lost 3 bases, the J end lost 2 bases, and 15 bases lay between the germline ends. The CDR3 here is CASSHSSNLNTDTQYF. CDR3 nucleotide sequence: TGCGCCAGCAGCCACTCTAGCAATTTAAACACAGATACGCAGTATTTT.

V gene TRBV5-1 combines with J gene TRBJ2-2, with TRBD2 matching over 8 bases. J lost 0 bases, V lost 3 bases, and 4 bases had no gene match. The CDR3 spans 16 residues. The germline V gene has CDR1 SGHRS and CDR2 YFSETQ. CDR3 bases: TGCGCCAGCAGCTCAACTAGCGGAGCGAACACCGGGGAGCTGTTTTTT. Residues: CASSSTSGANTGELFF.

V gene TRBV6-2 or TRBV6-3 combines with J gene TRBJ1-5; 11 bases map to TRBD1. V trimming: 0 bases; J trimming: 1 base; junction bases outside the gene matches: 5. Germline V gives CDR1 MNHEY, CDR2 SVGEGT. CDR3 length: 18 residues. The CDR3 spells CASSYSWGQGVSNQPQHF. The DNA of the CDR3 is TGTGCCAGCAGTTACTCCTGGGGACAGGGGGTGAGCAATCAGCCCCAGCATTTT.

The rearrangement uses TRBV19 and TRBJ2-3; 11 bases are shared with TRBD2. Germline CDR1 and CDR2: LNHDA and SQIVND (reference sequence). The V and J ends lost 4 bases and 3 bases, in that order; junction bases with no gene match: 12. The CDR3 has 18 residues. CDR3 sequence reads: CASSTSIAGGPATDTQYF. The CDR3 DNA follows: TGTGCCAGTAGTACAAGCATAGCGGGGGGGCCGGCAACAGATACGCAGTATTTT.

The chain recombines TRBV11-3 with TRBJ2-5; 7 positions agree with TRBD2. CDR1 and CDR2 (germline): SGHNT, YENEEA. The CDR3 has 15 residues. Losses at the gene ends were 0 bases for V and 5 bases for J; bases not matched to a gene: 6. The CDR3 loop is CASSLETAGHETQYF. The CDR3 nucleotides are TGTGCCAGCAGCTTAGAGACAGCGGGGCACGAGACCCAGTACTTC.

The V gene is TRBV29-1, the J gene TRBJ1-5; D gene uncertain. Germline V CDR1 and CDR2: SQVTM, ANQGSEA. The CDR3 runs to 12 residues. Trimming left V 7 bases short and J 6 bases short, with 13 bases between. CDR3: CSAQLRGQPQHF. CDR3 nucleotide sequence: TGCAGCGCACAGTTACGAGGTCAGCCCCAGCATTTT.

This chain joins TRBV18 and TRBJ2-7; 10 nucleotides match TRBD2. Germline-derived CDR1 and CDR2 are KGHSH and LQKENI. The junction had 11 bases not matched to a gene; V was cut back by 3 bases and J by 6 bases. CDR3 length: 16 residues. The CDR3 DNA sequence: TGTGCCAGCTCACCCCCAGCGGGAGGGACGTCCGGCGAGCAGTACTTC. Translating it yields CASSPPAGGTSGEQYF.

The chain combines TRBV5-1 with TRBJ1-1; D gene uncertain. Trimming stripped 5 bases from V and 5 bases from J, with 16 bases between. Germline CDR1 reads SGHRS; CDR2 reads YFSETQ. The CDR3 sequence is 14 residues long. Here the CDR3 DNA reads TGCGCCAGCAGGCTAAGTGGCCCCGTAACTGAAGCTTTCTTT. Protein sequence: CASRLSGPVTEAFF.

The chain is built from TRBV5-4 and TRBJ1-2, with unresolved D. Germline V gene sequence: CDR1 SGHNT, CDR2 YYREEE (reference sequence). Between the trimmed V and J ends, which lost 4 bases and 6 bases, there was a span of 16 bases. This CDR3 comprises 14 residues. CDR3: CASSPAGRQNGYTF. The CDR3 DNA sequence: TGTGCCAGCAGCCCTGCGGGCAGGCAGAATGGCTACACCTTC.

This clone has only one observation. One end of the junction is discordant with germline, which a read error may explain. The chain uses TRBV3-1 (or the pseudogene TRBV3-2) and TRBJ2-4; TRBD2 aligns across 10 bases. Germline CDR1 and CDR2: LGHDT and YNNKEL (reference sequence). CDR3 length: 14 residues. The CDR3 DNA is TGTGCCAGCAGCCCCGGCGGAGCGGGGGGGATGTATTGGTTC. Its protein product is CASSPGGAGGMYWF.

The V call is TRBV5-1, the J call TRBJ2-1, with 7 positions matching TRBD2. This CDR3 is 15 amino acids long. Germline CDR1 reads SGHRS; CDR2 reads YFSETQ. J lost 3 bases, V lost 0 bases, and 3 bases had no gene match. The CDR3 coding sequence is TGCGCCAGCAGCTTGGATGGGGGGGACTACAATGAGCAGTTCTTC. It translates to CASSLDGGDYNEQFF.

In this sample, this clone turned up many times. J is TRBJ1-2 and V is TRBV28, with D possibly matching TRBD1 (6 bases). V gave up 5 bases and J gave up 2 bases, with 9 bases separating them. Germline assignment: CDR1 MDHEN and CDR2 SYDVKM. This CDR3 is 13 amino acids long. The CDR3 here is CASSPGQNYGYTF. Written as DNA, the CDR3 is TGTGCCAGCAGTCCCGGACAGAACTATGGCTACACCTTC.

This clone has just one count. V is TRBV6-6 and J is TRBJ2-1, with unresolved D. The germline V and J ends were trimmed by 2 bases and 7 bases, with 15 bases remaining between them. The CDR3 is 15 amino acids. CDR1 MNHNY and CDR2 SVGAGI come from the germline V gene (reference sequence). CDR3 protein: CASSYSSGWANEQFF. For the CDR3, the DNA is TGTGCCAGCAGTTACAGTTCAGGATGGGCAAATGAGCAGTTCTTC.

This chain links TRBV5-1 with TRBJ2-2; 9 positions agree with TRBD1. V trimming: 4 bases; J trimming: 5 bases; junction bases outside the gene matches: 6. CDR3 length equals 15 residues. Germline V gives CDR1 SGHRS, CDR2 YFSETQ. The DNA of the CDR3 is TGCGCCAGCAGCCCCGTGACAGGGGGTACCGGGGAGCTGTTTTTT. Translating gives CASSPVTGGTGELFF.